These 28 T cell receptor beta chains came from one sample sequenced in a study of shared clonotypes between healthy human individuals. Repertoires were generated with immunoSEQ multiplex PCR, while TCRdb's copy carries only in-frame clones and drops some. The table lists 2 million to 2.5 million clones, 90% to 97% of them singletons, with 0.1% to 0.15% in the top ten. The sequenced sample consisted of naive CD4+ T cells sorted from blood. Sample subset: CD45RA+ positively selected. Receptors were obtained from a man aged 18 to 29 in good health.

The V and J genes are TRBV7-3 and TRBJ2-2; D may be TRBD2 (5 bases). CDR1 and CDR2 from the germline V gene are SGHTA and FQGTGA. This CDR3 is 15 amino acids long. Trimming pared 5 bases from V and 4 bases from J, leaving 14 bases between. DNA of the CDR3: TGTGCCAGCAGCCGGACTGGGGTTAGCACCGGGGAGCTGTTTTTT. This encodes CASSRTGVSTGELFF.

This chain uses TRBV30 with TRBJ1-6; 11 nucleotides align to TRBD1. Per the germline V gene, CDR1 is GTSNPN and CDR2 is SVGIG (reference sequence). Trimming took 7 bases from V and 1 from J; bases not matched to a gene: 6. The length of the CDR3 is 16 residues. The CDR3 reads CASTGTGGSYNSPLHF. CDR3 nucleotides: TGTGCCTCAACCGGGACAGGGGGTTCCTATAATTCACCCCTCCACTTT.

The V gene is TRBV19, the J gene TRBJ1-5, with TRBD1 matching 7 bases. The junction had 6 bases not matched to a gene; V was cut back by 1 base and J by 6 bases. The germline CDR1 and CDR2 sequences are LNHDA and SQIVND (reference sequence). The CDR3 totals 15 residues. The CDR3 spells CASSIAPGGGQPQHF. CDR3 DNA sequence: TGTGCCAGTAGTATAGCTCCAGGGGGAGGTCAGCCCCAGCATTTT.

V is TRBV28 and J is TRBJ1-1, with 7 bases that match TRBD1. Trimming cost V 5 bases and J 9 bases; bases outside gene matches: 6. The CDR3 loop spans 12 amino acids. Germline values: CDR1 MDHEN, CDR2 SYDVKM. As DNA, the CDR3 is TGTGCCAGCAGTCCGACAGGGAGAAAAGCTTTCTTT. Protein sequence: CASSPTGRKAFF.

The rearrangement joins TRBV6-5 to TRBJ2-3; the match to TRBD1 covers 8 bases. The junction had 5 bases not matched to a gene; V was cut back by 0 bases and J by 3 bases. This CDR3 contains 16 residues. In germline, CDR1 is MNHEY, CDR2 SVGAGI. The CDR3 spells CASSYSWTGITDTQYF. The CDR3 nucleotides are TGTGCCAGCAGTTACTCTTGGACAGGGATTACAGATACGCAGTATTTT.

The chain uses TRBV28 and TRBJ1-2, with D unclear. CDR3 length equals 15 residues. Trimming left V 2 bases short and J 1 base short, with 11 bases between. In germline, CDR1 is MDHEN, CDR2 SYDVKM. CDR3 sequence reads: CASSLEWFLNYGYTF. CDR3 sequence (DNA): TGTGCCAGCAGTTTAGAGTGGTTTCTTAACTATGGCTACACCTTC.

DNA for the CDR3: TGTGCCTCAACTCCGGGACAGCCTCAACGTCGGCCCAATTCACCCCTCCACTTT. Protein product: CASTPGQPQRRPNSPLHF. The gene calls are TRBV30 and TRBJ1-6; 7 bases match TRBD1. The junction had 22 bases not matched to a gene; V was cut back by 7 bases and J by 7 bases. From germline, CDR1 is GTSNPN and CDR2 SVGIG (reference sequence). CDR3 length: 18 residues.

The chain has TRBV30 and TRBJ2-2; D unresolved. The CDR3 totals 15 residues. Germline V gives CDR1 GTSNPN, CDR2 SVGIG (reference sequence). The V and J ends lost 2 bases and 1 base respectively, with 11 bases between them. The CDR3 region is CAWSSGPLNTGELFF. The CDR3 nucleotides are TGTGCCTGGAGTTCCGGGCCCTTGAACACCGGGGAGCTGTTTTTT.

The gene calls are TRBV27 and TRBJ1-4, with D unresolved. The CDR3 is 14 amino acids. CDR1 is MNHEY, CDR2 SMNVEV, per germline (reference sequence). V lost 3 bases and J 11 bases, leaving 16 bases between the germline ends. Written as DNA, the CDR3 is TGTGCCAGCAGTTTTGGGCCGGCGTCCGGGAAACTGTTTTTT. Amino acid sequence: CASSFGPASGKLFF.

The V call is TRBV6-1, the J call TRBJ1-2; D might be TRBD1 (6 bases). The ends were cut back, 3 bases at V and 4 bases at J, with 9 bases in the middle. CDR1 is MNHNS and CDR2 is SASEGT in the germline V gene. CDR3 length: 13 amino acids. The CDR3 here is CASSDGTTYGYTF. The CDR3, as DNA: TGTGCCAGCAGTGATGGGACAACCTATGGCTACACCTTC.

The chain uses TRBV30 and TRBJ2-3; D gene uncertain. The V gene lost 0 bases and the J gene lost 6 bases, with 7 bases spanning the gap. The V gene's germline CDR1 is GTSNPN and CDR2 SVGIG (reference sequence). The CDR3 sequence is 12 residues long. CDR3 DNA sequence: TGTGCCTGGAGTGTACGATGGGATACGCAGTATTTT. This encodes CAWSVRWDTQYF.

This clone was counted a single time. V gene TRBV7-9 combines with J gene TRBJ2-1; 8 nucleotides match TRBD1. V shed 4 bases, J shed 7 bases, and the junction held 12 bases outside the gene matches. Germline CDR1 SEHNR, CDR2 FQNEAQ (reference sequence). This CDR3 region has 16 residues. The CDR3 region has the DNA TGTGCCAGCAGCTCAAAAGACAGGGGAAGTCTAAATGAGCAGTTCTTC. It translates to CASSSKDRGSLNEQFF.

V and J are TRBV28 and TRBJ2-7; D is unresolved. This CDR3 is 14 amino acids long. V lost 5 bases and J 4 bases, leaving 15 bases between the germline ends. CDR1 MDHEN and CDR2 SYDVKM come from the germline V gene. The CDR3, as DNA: TGTGCCAGCAGTCTCCCGGACCAGAGGTACGAGCAGTACTTC. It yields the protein CASSLPDQRYEQYF.

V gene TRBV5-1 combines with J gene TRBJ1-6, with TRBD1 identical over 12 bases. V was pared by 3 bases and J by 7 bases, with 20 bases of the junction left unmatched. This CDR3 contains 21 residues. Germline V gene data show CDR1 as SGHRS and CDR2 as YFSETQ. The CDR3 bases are TGCGCCAGCAGCTCTCACTATCTCGGGGACAGGGGGCGTGTTGGGAATTCACCCCTCCACTTT. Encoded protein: CASSSHYLGDRGRVGNSPLHF.

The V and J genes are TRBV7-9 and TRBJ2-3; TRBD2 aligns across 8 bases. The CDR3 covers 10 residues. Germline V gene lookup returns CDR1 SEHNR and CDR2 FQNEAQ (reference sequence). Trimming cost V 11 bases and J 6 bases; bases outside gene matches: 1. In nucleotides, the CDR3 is TGTGCCCGCGGGAGGGATACGCAGTATTTT. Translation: CARGRDTQYF.

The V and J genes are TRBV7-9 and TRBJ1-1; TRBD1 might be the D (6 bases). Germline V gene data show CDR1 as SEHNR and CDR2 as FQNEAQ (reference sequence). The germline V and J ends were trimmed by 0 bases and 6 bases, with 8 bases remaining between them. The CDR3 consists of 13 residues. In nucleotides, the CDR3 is TGTGCCAGCAGCTTAGCGGGGGGCCCTGAAGCTTTCTTT. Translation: CASSLAGGPEAFF.

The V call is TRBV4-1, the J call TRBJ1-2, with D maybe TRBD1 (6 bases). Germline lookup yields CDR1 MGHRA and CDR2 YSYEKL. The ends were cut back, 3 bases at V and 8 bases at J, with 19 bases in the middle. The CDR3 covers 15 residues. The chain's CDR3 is CASSQSPGQGSGYTF. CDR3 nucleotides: TGCGCCAGCAGCCAGTCGCCGGGACAAGGCTCAGGCTACACCTTC.

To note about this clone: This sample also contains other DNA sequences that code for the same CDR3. CDR3 region: CASSVGYTGELFF. Written as DNA, the CDR3 is TGTGCCAGCAGTGTTGGATACACCGGGGAGCTGTTTTTT. This chain links TRBV2 with TRBJ2-2; D remains ambiguous. The V and J ends lost 4 bases and 3 bases respectively, with 6 bases between them. Germline CDR1 reads SNHLY; CDR2 reads FYNNEI. This CDR3 is built from 13 residues.

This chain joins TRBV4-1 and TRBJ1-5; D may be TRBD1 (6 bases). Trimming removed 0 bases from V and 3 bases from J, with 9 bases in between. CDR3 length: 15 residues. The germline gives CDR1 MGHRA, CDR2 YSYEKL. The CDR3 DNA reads TGCGCCAGCAGCCAAGAAACAGGGAACAATCAGCCCCAGCATTTT. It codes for CASSQETGNNQPQHF.

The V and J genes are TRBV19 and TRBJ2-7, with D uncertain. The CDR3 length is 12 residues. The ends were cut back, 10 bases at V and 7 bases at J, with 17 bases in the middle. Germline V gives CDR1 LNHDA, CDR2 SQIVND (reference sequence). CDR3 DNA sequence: TGTGCCACCTCTTCCCGCCAAGGGGAGCAGTACTTC. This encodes CATSSRQGEQYF.

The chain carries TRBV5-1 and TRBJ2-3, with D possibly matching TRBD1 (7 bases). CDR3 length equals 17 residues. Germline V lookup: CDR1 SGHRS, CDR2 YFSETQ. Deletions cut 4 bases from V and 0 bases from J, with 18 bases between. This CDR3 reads CASSPDRTTTSTDTQYF. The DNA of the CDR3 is TGCGCCAGCAGCCCGGACAGGACTACGACCAGCACAGATACGCAGTATTTT. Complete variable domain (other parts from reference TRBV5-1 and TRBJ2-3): KAGVTQTPRYLIKTRGQQVTLSCSPISGHRSVSWYQQTPGQGLQFLFEYFSETQRNKGNFPGRFSGRQFSNSRSEMNVSTLELGDSALYLCASSPDRTTTSTDTQYFGPGTRLTVL.

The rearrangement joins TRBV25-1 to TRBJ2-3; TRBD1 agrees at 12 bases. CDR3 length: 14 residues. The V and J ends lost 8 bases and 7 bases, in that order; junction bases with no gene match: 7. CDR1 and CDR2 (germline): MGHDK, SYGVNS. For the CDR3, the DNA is TGTGCCAGCTCCGGGACAGGGGGCAAGAATACGCAGTATTTT. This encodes CASSGTGGKNTQYF.

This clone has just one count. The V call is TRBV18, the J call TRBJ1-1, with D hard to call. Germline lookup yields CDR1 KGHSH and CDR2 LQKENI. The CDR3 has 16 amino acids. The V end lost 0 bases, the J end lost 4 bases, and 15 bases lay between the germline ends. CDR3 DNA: TGTGCCAGCTCACCACCAGGGTTGACGGGGAGCACTGAAGCTTTCTTT. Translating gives CASSPPGLTGSTEAFF.

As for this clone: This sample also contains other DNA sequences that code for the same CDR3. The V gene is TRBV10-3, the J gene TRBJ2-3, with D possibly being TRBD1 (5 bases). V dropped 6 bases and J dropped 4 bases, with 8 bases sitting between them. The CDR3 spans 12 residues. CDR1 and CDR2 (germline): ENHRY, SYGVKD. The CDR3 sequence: CAISLTADTQYF. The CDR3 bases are TGTGCCATCAGCCTGACAGCAGATACGCAGTATTTT.

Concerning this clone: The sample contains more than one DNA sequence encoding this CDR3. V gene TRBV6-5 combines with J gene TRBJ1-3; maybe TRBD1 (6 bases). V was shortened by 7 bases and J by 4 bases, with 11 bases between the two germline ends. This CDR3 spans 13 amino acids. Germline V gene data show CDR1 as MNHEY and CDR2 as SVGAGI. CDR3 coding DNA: TGTGCCAGCATTGGGGGGGCCGGAAACACCATATATTTT. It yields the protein CASIGGAGNTIYF.

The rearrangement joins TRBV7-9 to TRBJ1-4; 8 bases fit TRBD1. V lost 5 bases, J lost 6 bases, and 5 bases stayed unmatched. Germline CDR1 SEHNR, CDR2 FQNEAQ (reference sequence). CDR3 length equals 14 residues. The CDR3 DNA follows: TGTGCCAGCAGCGTGGGACAGGCACATGAAAAACTGTTTTTT. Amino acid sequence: CASSVGQAHEKLFF.

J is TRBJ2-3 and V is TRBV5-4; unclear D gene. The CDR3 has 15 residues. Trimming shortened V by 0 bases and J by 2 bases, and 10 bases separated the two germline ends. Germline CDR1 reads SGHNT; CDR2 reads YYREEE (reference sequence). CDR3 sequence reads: CASSLEAAYTDTQYF. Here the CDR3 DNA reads TGTGCCAGCAGCTTGGAGGCAGCATACACAGATACGCAGTATTTT.

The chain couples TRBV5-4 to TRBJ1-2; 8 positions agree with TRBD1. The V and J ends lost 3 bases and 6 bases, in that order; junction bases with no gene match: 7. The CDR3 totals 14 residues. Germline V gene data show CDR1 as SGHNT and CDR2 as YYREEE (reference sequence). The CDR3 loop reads CASSWTDREDGYTF. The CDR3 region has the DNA TGTGCCAGCAGCTGGACGGACAGGGAGGATGGCTACACCTTC.